The 27 T cell receptor beta chains below all came from one sample that was sequenced in a study of blood T cells in healthy people across ages. Alongside a J-beta primer mix, a sample-barcoded 5' primer served in a second PCR lasting about 7 to 11 cycles. One entry per CDR3 protein results from TCRdb running MiXCR on the 5' RACE reads. The sample has some 800,000 distinct CDR3 sequences; under 55% are singletons. Sequences were obtained from blood. The receptors come from a man in his sixties in good health.

As DNA, the CDR3 is TGTGCCAGCCTCGGACAGGGTTCGAACGAGCAGTACTTC. This codes for CASLGQGSNEQYF. The V and J genes are TRBV6-6 and TRBJ2-1, with TRBD1 identical over 8 bases. Matching the DNA end better, TRBJ2-7 makes the J call doubtful. Germline-derived CDR1 and CDR2 are MNHNY and SVGAGI (reference sequence). CDR3 length: 13 residues.

V and J are TRBV20-1 and TRBJ2-7; no clear D. The CDR3 has 10 amino acids. Trimming stripped 4 bases from V and 4 bases from J, with 5 bases between. Per the germline V gene, CDR1 is DFQATT and CDR2 is SNEGSKA (reference sequence). CDR3 nucleotides: TGCAGTGCTACACCTTACGAGCAGTACTTC. This encodes CSATPYEQYF.

This clonotype was observed a handful of times. This sequence joins TRBV2 and TRBJ2-5; D possibly corresponds to TRBD2 (7 bases). The CDR3 has 13 amino acids. CDR1 SNHLY and CDR2 FYNNEI come from the germline V gene. With 6 bases removed from V and 5 bases from J, the gap between germline ends came to 13 bases. CDR3 bases: TGTGCCAGCAGGGGAGGGGGTACGGAGACCCAGTACTTC. Translation gives CASRGGGTETQYF.

The rearrangement uses TRBV7-2 and TRBJ1-2, with a tentative D call TRBD1 (5 bases). The V and J ends lost 1 base and 4 bases respectively, with 13 bases between them. CDR3 length: 15 residues. Germline V gives CDR1 SGHTA, CDR2 FQGNSA. The CDR3 sequence: CASSLERDSSYGYTF. The CDR3 DNA follows: TGTGCCAGCAGCTTAGAACGGGACTCTAGCTATGGCTACACCTTC.

The J gene is TRBJ2-3, the V gene TRBV14, with TRBD2 matching 7 bases. CDR3 length: 17 residues. Per the germline V gene, CDR1 is SGHDN and CDR2 is FVKESK. V was pared by 0 bases and J by 3 bases, with 9 bases of the junction left unmatched. CDR3 loop: CASSQEMTSWLTDTQYF. DNA for the CDR3: TGTGCCAGCAGCCAAGAGATGACTAGCTGGTTGACAGATACGCAGTATTTT.

The chain joins TRBV2 to TRBJ1-1, with 7 bases matching TRBD1. Germline-derived CDR1 and CDR2 are SNHLY and FYNNEI. The CDR3 consists of 16 residues. The V segment lost 4 bases and the J segment 2 bases; nucleotides outside the gene matches: 10. This CDR3 reads CASSGQGSKANTEAFF. The CDR3 DNA follows: TGTGCCAGCAGTGGACAGGGCTCCAAGGCCAACACTGAAGCTTTCTTT.

The chain recombines TRBV7-9 with TRBJ1-2, with 7 bases identical to TRBD1. The germline V gene has CDR1 SEHNR and CDR2 FQNEAQ (reference sequence). This CDR3 has 13 residues. J was trimmed by 8 bases and V by 5 bases; bases with no gene match: 8. CDR3 amino acids: CASSADRVEGYTF. CDR3 nucleotide sequence: TGTGCCAGCAGCGCCGACAGGGTTGAGGGCTACACCTTC. Full variable domain (outside the CDR3, taken from reference TRBV7-9 and TRBJ1-2): DTGVSQNPRHKITKRGQNVTFRCDPISEHNRLYWYRQTLGQGPEFLTYFQNEAQLEKSRLLSDRFSAERPKGSFSTLEIQRTEQGDSAMYLCASSADRVEGYTFGSGTRLTVV.

V usage is TRBV5-1 and J usage is TRBJ1-1; D is unresolved. This CDR3 has 15 residues. V was cut by 4 bases and J by 9 bases, with 22 bases left in between. Germline V gene data show CDR1 as SGHRS and CDR2 as YFSETQ. The CDR3 spells CASSPSNVPGAQAFF. CDR3 DNA: TGCGCCAGCAGCCCCTCCAACGTTCCGGGCGCTCAAGCTTTCTTT.

This clonotype has a handful of counts. V gene TRBV27 combines with J gene TRBJ2-7, with TRBD2 identical over 9 bases. With V trimmed by 0 bases and J by 2 bases, 5 bases remained unmatched. The CDR3 extends over 16 amino acids. Looked up from germline, CDR1 is MNHEY and CDR2 is SMNVEV (reference sequence). The CDR3 spells CASSLSLTSGPYEQYF. The CDR3 DNA sequence: TGTGCCAGCAGTTTATCGCTCACTAGCGGGCCCTACGAGCAGTACTTC.

This clonotype was found a few times. This chain links TRBV5-1 with TRBJ1-2; tentative D call: TRBD1 (5 bases). The CDR3 loop spans 13 amino acids. V was pared by 3 bases and J by 7 bases, with 13 bases between. Germline assignment: CDR1 SGHRS and CDR2 YFSETQ. Written as DNA, the CDR3 is TGCGCCAGCAGCTCCCAGGGAGATGGTGGCTACACCTTC. Protein product: CASSSQGDGGYTF.

This chain joins TRBV5-4 and TRBJ2-5, with TRBD1 as a possible D gene (6 bases). Trimming stripped 4 bases from V and 4 bases from J, with 14 bases between. The CDR3 has 14 residues. Per the germline V gene, CDR1 is SGHNT and CDR2 is YYREEE (reference sequence). CDR3 DNA: TGTGCCAGCAGCCCCGGGACACTAAGAGAGACCCAGTACTTC. Translation gives CASSPGTLRETQYF.

This chain links TRBV15 with TRBJ2-4; D is ambiguous. Near its end, the DNA agrees better with TRBJ2-7, so the J call may be wrong. The CDR3 is made up of 15 amino acids. Germline V gene data show CDR1 as LNHNV and CDR2 as YYDKDF (reference sequence). CDR3 in amino acids: CATSRVSDGPHEQYF. The CDR3 DNA is TGTGCCACCAGCAGAGTCTCCGACGGACCCCACGAGCAGTACTTC.

This clonotype was counted between two and nine times. The V and J genes are TRBV20-1 and TRBJ1-4; D is unclear. Germline V CDR1 and CDR2: DFQATT, SNEGSKA (reference sequence). This CDR3 region has 13 residues. The V end lost 1 base, the J end lost 0 bases, and 3 bases lay between the germline ends. CDR3 protein: CSARASTNEKLFF. The CDR3 bases are TGCAGTGCTAGAGCTTCAACTAATGAAAAACTGTTTTTT.

The chain joins TRBV5-6 to TRBJ2-1; 15 bases fit TRBD2. The CDR3 has 18 amino acids. Germline values: CDR1 SGHDT, CDR2 YYEEEE. V lost 9 bases and J lost 2; bases outside the gene matches: 12. The CDR3 loop reads CATLPGTSGGRPYNEQFF. In DNA, the CDR3 is TGTGCCACCCTTCCGGGGACTAGCGGGGGGCGCCCCTACAATGAGCAGTTCTTC. Full variable domain (rest looked up from reference TRBV5-6 and TRBJ2-1): DAGVTQSPTHLIKTRGQQVTLRCSPKSGHDTVSWYQQALGQGPQFIFQYYEEEERQRGNFPDRFSGHQFPNYSSELNVNALLLGDSALYLCATLPGTSGGRPYNEQFFGPGTRLTVL.

Only a few counts were recorded for this clonotype. The chain recombines TRBV2 with TRBJ2-7; 10 bases line up with TRBD1. This CDR3 is built from 17 residues. Unmatched junction bases numbered 17, after V lost 8 bases and J lost 4 bases. Germline V gene lookup returns CDR1 SNHLY and CDR2 FYNNEI. CDR3 sequence reads: CASDPPVETGGIYEQYF. DNA of the CDR3: TGTGCCAGCGACCCCCCGGTGGAGACAGGGGGCATATACGAGCAGTACTTC.

This clonotype was counted a few times. This chain connects TRBV28 to TRBJ1-2; D might be TRBD1 (5 bases). CDR1 is MDHEN, CDR2 SYDVKM, per germline. CDR3 length: 13 residues. The ends were cut back, 3 bases at V and 8 bases at J, with 13 bases in the middle. CDR3 nucleotide sequence: TGTGCCAGCAGTTTGCCGGGACGGGAGGGCTACACCTTC. It encodes CASSLPGREGYTF.

This clonotype was counted between two and nine times. The chain couples TRBV6-6 to TRBJ1-1, with D perhaps TRBD1 (5 bases). Germline V gene data show CDR1 as MNHNY and CDR2 as SVGAGI (reference sequence). V was clipped by 2 bases and J by 1 base, with 5 bases between them. The CDR3 consists of 13 residues. The CDR3 DNA reads as TGTGCCAGCAGTTACGGGGGGAACACTGAAGCTTTCTTT. Amino acids: CASSYGGNTEAFF.

This clonotype was detected a few times. The chain couples TRBV5-1 to TRBJ2-3, with 10 bases identical to TRBD2. Per germline, CDR1 SGHRS and CDR2 YFSETQ. Trimming at V came to 2 bases and at J to 6 bases, leaving 9 bases not matched to a gene. The CDR3 consists of 16 residues. The CDR3 is CASSFNSGGALDTQYF. In DNA, the CDR3 is TGCGCCAGCAGCTTTAACAGCGGGGGGGCTTTGGATACGCAGTATTTT. Full variable domain (remainder filled in from reference TRBV5-1 and TRBJ2-3): KAGVTQTPRYLIKTRGQQVTLSCSPISGHRSVSWYQQTPGQGLQFLFEYFSETQRNKGNFPGRFSGRQFSNSRSEMNVSTLELGDSALYLCASSFNSGGALDTQYFGPGTRLTVL.

The chain joins TRBV12-3 or TRBV12-4 to TRBJ2-7, with TRBD2 as a possible D gene (6 bases). With the DNA end fitting TRBJ2-5 better, the J assignment may be wrong. The CDR3 sequence is 12 residues long. DNA for the CDR3: TGTGCCAGCAGACAGACTAGAGAGACCCAGTACTTC. Translation gives CASRQTRETQYF.

The rearrangement uses TRBV7-2 and TRBJ2-1, with D possibly called TRBD1 or TRBD2 (5 bases each). Germline values: CDR1 SGHTA, CDR2 FQGNSA. The CDR3 loop spans 15 amino acids. V was shortened by 5 bases and J by 9 bases, with 20 bases between the two germline ends. The CDR3 bases are TGTGCCAGCAGCCGGCGTTGGGACGGCCCATCTGAGCAGTTCTTC. Translating it yields CASSRRWDGPSEQFF. Using reference TRBV7-2 and TRBJ2-1 for the parts outside the CDR3, the full variable domain is GAGVSQSPSNKVTEKGKDVELRCDPISGHTALYWYRQSLGQGLEFLIYFQGNSAPDKSGLPSDRFSAERTGGSVSTLTIQRTQQEDSAVYLCASSRRWDGPSEQFFGPGTRLTVL.

The chain employs TRBV20-1 and TRBJ2-3; maybe TRBD1 (6 bases). Germline V lookup: CDR1 DFQATT, CDR2 SNEGSKA (reference sequence). CDR3 length: 14 residues. Trimming removed 6 bases at V and 4 bases at J, with 17 bases between. The chain's CDR3 is CSAGAGRLPDTQYF. In nucleotides, the CDR3 is TGCAGTGCGGGGGCTGGGCGACTACCAGATACGCAGTATTTT.

The chain recombines TRBV30 with TRBJ2-7, with 8 bases aligning to TRBD1. The V and J ends lost 3 bases and 2 bases, in that order; junction bases with no gene match: 3. CDR1 is GTSNPN, CDR2 SVGIG, per germline (reference sequence). This CDR3 spans 13 amino acids. The CDR3 nucleotides read TGTGCCTGGAGGACAGGGGCACCCTACGAGCAGTACTTC. This gives the protein CAWRTGAPYEQYF.

A few counts support this clonotype. This sequence joins TRBV3-1 and TRBJ1-1; TRBD1 might be the D (5 bases). Germline-derived CDR1 and CDR2 are LGHDT and YNNKEL (reference sequence). This CDR3 has 14 residues. Trimming shortened V by 0 bases and J by 4 bases, and 9 bases separated the two germline ends. The CDR3 loop is CASSQDLRGTEAFF. CDR3 coding DNA: TGTGCCAGCAGCCAAGATTTGAGGGGCACTGAAGCTTTCTTT.

J is TRBJ2-3 and V is TRBV7-9; TRBD2 agrees at 7 bases. The ends lost 5 bases at V and 2 bases at J; junction bases unmatched: 10. Germline CDR1 and CDR2: SEHNR and FQNEAQ (reference sequence). CDR3 length: 16 amino acids. The CDR3 region is CASSESGTIDTDTQYF. The DNA of the CDR3 is TGTGCCAGCAGCGAAAGCGGGACTATCGACACAGATACGCAGTATTTT.

DNA for the CDR3: TGCAGTGCTAGAGCAACATCCAGAGCAGAAGCTTTCTTT. It yields the protein CSARATSRAEAFF. The V gene is TRBV20-1, the J gene TRBJ1-1; D gene ambiguous. The CDR3 length is 13 residues. The V and J ends lost 1 base and 8 bases respectively, with 14 bases between them. Germline V gene lookup returns CDR1 DFQATT and CDR2 SNEGSKA (reference sequence).

The V and J genes are TRBV6-2 or TRBV6-3 and TRBJ1-2; 7 bases are a match to TRBD1. The CDR3 has 14 residues. CDR1 MNHEY and CDR2 SVGEGT come from the germline V gene. V was pared by 6 bases and J by 3 bases, with 7 bases of the junction left unmatched. Here the CDR3 DNA reads TGTGCCAGCAGGTCAGGGGGTACGGACTATGGCTACACCTTC. Translated: CASRSGGTDYGYTF.

V gene TRBV7-2 combines with J gene TRBJ1-2; TRBD1 matches at 11 bases. CDR3 length: 14 residues. J gave up 10 bases and V 5 bases, and 9 bases lay outside the gene matches. Germline loops: CDR1 SGHTA, CDR2 FQGNSA. This CDR3 is CASSRGTGGVFYTF. In DNA, the CDR3 is TGTGCCAGCAGCCGAGGGACAGGGGGTGTGTTCTACACCTTC.